Below, 25 T cell receptor beta chains from the same sample are listed, as sequenced in a study of cytomegalovirus exposure and HLA in healthy donors. The primer mix had 60 Vbeta and 13 Jbeta primers. Sequencing was performed with immunoSEQ multiplex PCR; in TCRdb, only in-frame clones are kept and a portion is missing. The sample has about 80,000 clones; over 75% are singletons. Sequenced sample: PBMCs. The source is a middle-aged man in good health and CMV-seronegative.

This chain links TRBV18 with TRBJ1-3, with 8 bases identical to TRBD1. The CDR3 has 17 residues. V was clipped by 1 base and J by 2 bases; unmatched bases: 7. Looked up from germline, CDR1 is KGHSH and CDR2 is LQKENI. Written as DNA, the CDR3 is TGTGCCAGCTCACCACTCCCCTTACAGGGGGCTGGAAACACCATATATTTT. Translated: CASSPLPLQGAGNTIYF.

J is TRBJ2-7 and V is TRBV7-9; the match to TRBD2 covers 8 bases. The CDR3 totals 15 residues. J gave up 2 bases and V 5 bases, and 8 bases lay outside the gene matches. Per germline, CDR1 SEHNR and CDR2 FQNEAQ (reference sequence). CDR3 residues: CASSAAAGGTYEQYF. The CDR3 region has the DNA TGTGCCAGCAGCGCCGCGGCGGGGGGAACCTACGAGCAGTACTTC.

This chain uses TRBV19 with TRBJ1-4; no clear D. The germline V gene has CDR1 LNHDA and CDR2 SQIVND (reference sequence). The CDR3 consists of 16 residues. V lost 0 bases and J lost 9, with 17 bases in between. The CDR3 spells CASSIDTNLPPQKLFF. In DNA, the CDR3 is TGTGCCAGTAGTATAGACACGAACTTGCCCCCCCAAAAACTGTTTTTT.

The V and J genes are TRBV9 and TRBJ1-2; perhaps TRBD1 as D (6 bases). V was trimmed by 3 bases and J by 3 bases, leaving 15 bases between them. The CDR3 covers 15 residues. The germline V gene encodes CDR1 SGDLS and CDR2 YYNGEE. The CDR3 is CASSEGGGMDYGYTF. Written as DNA, the CDR3 is TGTGCCAGCAGCGAAGGGGGAGGGATGGACTATGGCTACACCTTC.

The rearrangement joins TRBV7-2 to TRBJ2-6, with D perhaps matching TRBD2 (5 bases). The CDR3 totals 15 residues. Trimming stripped 5 bases from V and 3 bases from J, with 11 bases between. Germline-derived CDR1 and CDR2 are SGHTA and FQGNSA. The CDR3 loop reads CASSPSGFGANVLTF. The DNA for the CDR3 is TGTGCCAGCAGCCCAAGCGGATTTGGGGCCAACGTCCTGACTTTC.

The chain has TRBV4-2 and TRBJ2-5; TRBD2 aligns across 10 bases. The DNA matches TRBJ2-7 better at its end, which makes the J call doubtful. CDR3 length: 19 amino acids. Per germline, CDR1 LGHNA and CDR2 YNFKEQ. Here the CDR3 reads CASSQGPRVSGGFSYEQYF. The CDR3 nucleotides are TGTGCCAGCAGCCAAGGGCCCCGGGTTAGCGGGGGGTTCTCCTACGAGCAGTACTTC.

The chain joins TRBV5-5 to TRBJ1-2; maybe TRBD1 (6 bases). The CDR3 contains 16 residues. Germline CDR1 SGHKS, CDR2 YYEKEE (reference sequence). Trimming removed 4 bases from V and 0 bases from J, with 16 bases in between. This CDR3 reads CASSRGGGASNYGYTF. CDR3 coding DNA: TGTGCCAGCAGCCGTGGAGGGGGGGCGTCTAACTATGGCTACACCTTC.

In its sample, this clone was seen a few times. The V and J genes are TRBV5-4 and TRBJ2-5; D unclear. The germline V gene encodes CDR1 SGHNT and CDR2 YYREEE (reference sequence). The CDR3 runs 13 residues. V was pared by 6 bases and J by 5 bases, with 14 bases between. The CDR3 sequence is CASKFYESETQYF. For the CDR3, the DNA is TGTGCCAGCAAGTTCTATGAGTCGGAGACCCAGTACTTC.

The sample holds a few counts of this clone. An end of the junction differs from the germline gene, which may be a read error. The chain uses TRBV14 and TRBJ1-4; possible D gene TRBD1, 6 bases. Germline-derived CDR1 and CDR2 are SGHDN and FVKESK. The CDR3 sequence is 15 residues long. CDR3 amino acids: CASSEDGGLGEKLFF. Written as DNA, the CDR3 is TGTGCCAGCAGCGAAGACGGGGGGCTAGGGGAAAAACTGTTTTTT.

The chain is built from TRBV18 and TRBJ2-2; TRBD1 aligns across 7 bases. Trimming took 5 bases from V and 7 from J; bases not matched to a gene: 7. The CDR3 is 14 amino acids. Germline V CDR1 and CDR2: KGHSH, LQKENI. Here the CDR3 reads CASSGTEFVGELFF. In DNA, the CDR3 is TGTGCCAGCTCAGGGACAGAGTTTGTCGGGGAGCTGTTTTTT.

J is TRBJ1-1 and V is TRBV18; TRBD1 agrees at 9 bases. Germline V gene sequence: CDR1 KGHSH, CDR2 LQKENI. V lost 3 bases and J lost 5; bases outside the gene matches: 4. This CDR3 has 14 residues. The CDR3 sequence: CASSPDRGTTEAFF. The DNA for the CDR3 is TGTGCCAGCTCACCGGACAGGGGTACGACTGAAGCTTTCTTT.

The chain has TRBV6-1 and TRBJ1-2; 7 positions match TRBD1. The CDR3 runs to 15 residues. Looked up from germline, CDR1 is MNHNS and CDR2 is SASEGT. With 6 bases clipped from V and 8 bases from J, the junction kept 15 bases outside the gene matches. CDR3 sequence (DNA): TGTGCCAGCAGCCACAGAAACAGGGGAGAGAGGGGCTACACCTTC. It is translated as CASSHRNRGERGYTF.

In regard to this clone: The germline gene is not matched at one end of the junction; a read error may be the cause. V is TRBV7-9 and J is TRBJ2-5; 11 nucleotides align to TRBD2. Per the germline V gene, CDR1 is SEHNR and CDR2 is FQNEAQ (reference sequence). The CDR3 loop spans 15 amino acids. The CDR3 sequence: CSSSTLLAGGETQYF. The CDR3 nucleotides are TGTTCCAGCAGCACTCTCCTAGCGGGGGGAGAGACCCAGTACTTC.

Only one count was recorded for this clone. The chain carries TRBV7-6 and TRBJ2-1; TRBD2 agrees at 7 bases. Germline CDR1 and CDR2: SGHVS and FNYEAQ. The J segment lost 4 bases and the V segment lost 5 bases, leaving 20 bases of the junction unmatched. This CDR3 region has 19 residues. CDR3 protein: CASSPGLGGSKALYNEQFF. The CDR3 DNA reads TGTGCCAGCAGCCCAGGACTAGGTGGATCAAAGGCCCTATACAATGAGCAGTTCTTC.

This clone was observed a few times. The chain uses TRBV28 and TRBJ2-5; TRBD2 aligns across 9 bases. V dropped 5 bases and J dropped 5; count of bases not matched to a gene: 9. The CDR3 runs 15 residues. Germline assignment: CDR1 MDHEN and CDR2 SYDVKM. DNA of the CDR3: TGTGCCAGCAGTATTAGCGGGGGCCCCCACGAGACCCAGTACTTC. Translation gives CASSISGGPHETQYF.

This rearrangement joins TRBV5-5 to TRBJ1-1, with D unclear. This CDR3 is built from 14 residues. Germline CDR1 SGHKS, CDR2 YYEKEE (reference sequence). The germline V and J ends were trimmed by 4 bases and 2 bases, with 12 bases remaining between them. CDR3 loop: CASSTRRENTEAFF. The CDR3 region has the DNA TGTGCCAGCAGCACAAGACGGGAAAACACTGAAGCTTTCTTT.

V is TRBV5-1 and J is TRBJ2-7, with TRBD1 identical over 7 bases. V shed 0 bases and J 3 bases; nucleotides not matched to a gene: 6. The CDR3 has 15 amino acids. The germline gives CDR1 SGHRS, CDR2 YFSETQ. The CDR3 spells CASSLEAGGYYEQYF. For the CDR3, the DNA is TGCGCCAGCAGCTTGGAGGCAGGGGGATACTACGAGCAGTACTTC.

V is TRBV19 and J is TRBJ1-5; D is perhaps TRBD1 (6 bases). Germline lookup yields CDR1 LNHDA and CDR2 SQIVND (reference sequence). Trimming pared 7 bases from V and 1 base from J, leaving 11 bases between. This CDR3 has 14 residues. The CDR3 DNA reads as TGTGCCAGTACGAGGGGGGGGAGCAATCAGCCCCAGCATTTT. Amino acids: CASTRGGSNQPQHF.

This clone was recorded a few times. This chain connects TRBV19 to TRBJ1-1, with D perhaps matching TRBD1 (6 bases). The CDR3 has 13 amino acids. Trimming removed 6 bases from V and 4 bases from J, with 12 bases in between. Germline assignment: CDR1 LNHDA and CDR2 SQIVND (reference sequence). The CDR3 DNA sequence: TGTGCCAGTAGAGCGGGGGCCGTCACTGAAGCTTTCTTT. Translated: CASRAGAVTEAFF.

This chain connects TRBV6-1 to TRBJ2-7, with TRBD1 identical over 9 bases. Germline V gene sequence: CDR1 MNHNS, CDR2 SASEGT. The CDR3 sequence is 12 residues long. Trimming cost V 6 bases and J 4 bases; bases outside gene matches: 1. The CDR3 sequence: CASSGQGYEQYF. The CDR3 DNA is TGTGCCAGCAGCGGACAGGGGTACGAGCAGTACTTC.

V and J are TRBV5-1 and TRBJ1-2; D possibly corresponds to TRBD1 (5 bases). V gave up 3 bases and J gave up 4 bases, with 13 bases separating them. Germline CDR1 is SGHRS and CDR2 is YFSETQ. There are 14 residues in the CDR3. CDR3 residues: CASSSSAGGYGYTF. The CDR3, as DNA: TGCGCCAGCAGCTCCTCCGCGGGGGGCTATGGCTACACCTTC.

The chain joins TRBV7-3 to TRBJ2-3, with 8 nucleotides matching TRBD2. The CDR3 runs 15 residues. Germline V gives CDR1 SGHTA, CDR2 FQGTGA. The junction had 2 bases not matched to a gene; V was cut back by 2 bases and J by 1 base. Here the CDR3 DNA reads TGTGCCAGCAGCTTACAGCGGGGGCGCACAGATACGCAGTATTTT. It is translated as CASSLQRGRTDTQYF.

This chain connects TRBV7-9 to TRBJ2-2, with D tentatively TRBD1 (5 bases). There are 14 residues in the CDR3. Trimming left V 0 bases short and J 3 bases short, with 5 bases between. Germline CDR1 and CDR2: SEHNR and FQNEAQ (reference sequence). CDR3 coding DNA: TGTGCCAGCAGCTTAGCGGGGCACACCGGGGAGCTGTTTTTT. It is translated as CASSLAGHTGELFF.

The chain carries TRBV29-1 and TRBJ1-1, with TRBD1 matching over 7 bases. V dropped 3 bases and J dropped 0; count of bases not matched to a gene: 1. Germline V gives CDR1 SQVTM, CDR2 ANQGSEA. There are 13 residues in the CDR3. The CDR3 reads CSVEGQMNTEAFF. The CDR3 DNA sequence: TGCAGCGTTGAGGGACAGATGAACACTGAAGCTTTCTTT.

This chain uses TRBV2 with TRBJ1-1, with 9 bases matching TRBD1. CDR1 and CDR2 from the germline V gene are SNHLY and FYNNEI. V was pared by 6 bases and J by 11 bases, with 10 bases of the junction left unmatched. The CDR3 contains 13 residues. CDR3 region: CASRAALGQGAFF. The CDR3 coding sequence is TGTGCCAGCAGGGCGGCCCTAGGACAGGGGGCTTTCTTT.